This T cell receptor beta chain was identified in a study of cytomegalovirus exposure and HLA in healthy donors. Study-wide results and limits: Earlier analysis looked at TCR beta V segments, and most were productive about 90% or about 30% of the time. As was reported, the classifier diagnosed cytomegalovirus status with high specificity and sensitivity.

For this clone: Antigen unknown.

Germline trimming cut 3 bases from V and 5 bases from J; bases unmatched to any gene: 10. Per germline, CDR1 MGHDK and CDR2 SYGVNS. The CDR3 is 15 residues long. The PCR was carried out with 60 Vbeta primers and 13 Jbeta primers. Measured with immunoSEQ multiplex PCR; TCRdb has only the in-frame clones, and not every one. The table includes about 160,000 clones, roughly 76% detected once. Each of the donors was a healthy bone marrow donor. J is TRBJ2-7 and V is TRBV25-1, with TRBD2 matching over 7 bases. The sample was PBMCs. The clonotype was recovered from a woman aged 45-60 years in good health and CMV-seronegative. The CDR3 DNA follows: TGTGCCAGCAGTGATGTTTGGCGGGAGTCCCACGAGCAGTACTTC. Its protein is CASSDVWRESHEQYF.